This TCR beta chain originates from a study of cytomegalovirus exposure and HLA in healthy donors (dated by TCRdb to about 2017). With respect to the entire study: According to an earlier analysis of around 600 of the donors, 150 million to 200 million T cells yielded 117 million unique TCR beta sequences and less than 300 Gb of sequence data. Roughly 5 DR-DQ haplotypes were handled as single units for association and clustering because linkage in the cohort was strong. The later analysis used no new phenotypic data to find candidate immune exposures, relying instead on TCR beta sequences and their occurrence across donors. Of the 398 genotyped donors, 65% to 90% fell in the genetic ancestry cluster associated with self-reported Caucasian donors. Class I and class II HLA loci were covered by the typing at four-digit resolution. Donor age, sex, ethnicity and CMV serostatus were collected together with the repertoire data. All discovery cohort repertoires had been generated using a single sequencing platform. The aim of the study was to test whether cataloging public T cell receptors could identify signatures of past pathogen exposure. The number of donors typed differed by locus, with about 629-630 for A, B, C, DRB1 and DQB1, around 520 for DQA1, 600 to 610 for DPA1, and 400 to 490 for DPB1. A later analysis re-analyzed previously published TCR beta repertoires from 600 to 850 donors and added high-resolution HLA genotyping to study TCR occurrence patterns. To decide whether each TCR beta V gene segment behaved as functional or pseudogenic, an earlier analysis of some 580 of the donors relied on high-throughput TCR beta sequencing. An early release covering roughly 600 HLA-typed donors comprised 300 to 350 gigabases of sequencing data and tens of millions of unique TCR sequences. To predict cytomegalovirus infection status, the study combined high-throughput TCR immunosequencing, statistical association of individual TCRs with disease status, and machine learning. Besides the first cohort of some 670 subjects, a separate validation cohort made up of over 95 different subjects was used. Genome-wide SNP genotypes for about three fifths of the roughly 700 donors were used in a later genetic analysis, which treated that subset as a discovery cohort. Using immunosequencing, the study profiled T cell repertoires from roughly 650 subjects and related those repertoires to cytomegalovirus serostatus. Among roughly 400 genotyped donors of the cohort, an average of around 240,000 unique TCR beta nucleotide sequences were sequenced per donor, around 20% of them non-productive. Results the study describes overall, beyond this receptor: Several of the top co-occurrence clusters appeared to be linked to parvovirus B19, influenza, CMV and Epstein-Barr virus, according to a later analysis. Strong co-occurrence of HLA alleles, especially DR and DQ, made assigning TCR associations to individual alleles difficult. A later genetic analysis associated a missense DCLRE1C variant with V-gene and J-gene trimming of TCR beta chains, and an independent cohort replicated the association. Most CMV-associated TCR beta chains appeared to be HLA-restricted in a later analysis, and the HLA associations seemed to be driven largely by CMV exposure. Compared with equally common non-associated chains, HLA-associated TCR beta chains in a later analysis were more clonally expanded and had lower generation probabilities. Roughly uniform sequencing depth across donors was assumed in presence/absence analyses, although this assumption may not hold. In vitro tests confirmed that a few of the cytomegalovirus-associated TCR beta chains recognize cytomegalovirus antigens. A further reported finding was that TCR beta sequences accurately predicted the HLA-A and HLA-B alleles for most subjects in the first cohort. According to a later genetic analysis, donors in an Asian-associated ancestry cluster had fewer N-insertions in productive TCRs than the roughly 670-donor mean. Because HLA typing was unavailable for some donors at each locus, only the typed subset was used in association tests. While some public TCRs were present in many individuals, most TCR sequences turned up only very rarely across donors. An earlier analysis of approximately 590 of the donors showed that most TCR beta V segments appeared in productive rearrangements either about 87% or about 30% of the time, which broadly matched IMGT annotations. A later analysis found that TCR association rates varied across HLA loci, with DRB1 alleles showing the most associated TCRs and HLA-C alleles the fewest. For the cohort, immune exposure information was limited to CMV serostatus. Only TCR beta chains were sequenced in this cohort, and the absence of alpha or paired-chain data limited detectable features. Because the 87-base-pair reads could not distinguish some IMGT-functional V segments, including TRBV6-2 and TRBV6-3, those segments were excluded. A group of highly shared sequence variants was considered likely to be a technical artifact of the sequencing pipeline. According to the authors, the approach could potentially be generalized to other disease states and immunological phenotypes. A later analysis associated some 17,000 TCR beta sequences with specific HLA alleles at a false discovery rate of 0.05. The classifier was reported to diagnose cytomegalovirus status with high specificity and sensitivity in both the original cohort and the validation cohort. Linkage disequilibrium might explain the correlated functional status among segregating V segments, but an unknown experimental factor could not be ruled out. Because counts were too low, 15 or so rarely observed V segments, including chromosome 9 orphons, were excluded from the earlier analysis of some 590 of the donors. The study gave a list of under 200 TCR beta chains associated with cytomegalovirus.

The cohort consisted of approximately 670 healthy bone marrow donors. At the time of sampling, all cohort members were nominally healthy, though unrecorded immune exposures were likely present. The donor tested CMV seropositive and was one of the 289 seropositive cohort members. Each donor provided a peripheral blood sample, and peripheral blood mononuclear cells were used for TCR beta sequencing. The Qiagen DNeasy Blood Extraction Kit was used to extract genomic DNA from the blood cell samples. This clone was seen a few times. The antigen it recognizes is unknown. Per-base quality was not reported, and no clone a single base away is much larger than it. V lost 2 bases and J lost 5 bases, and the count of bases not matched to a germline gene is 4. The germline V gene encodes CDR1 SGHRS and CDR2 YFSETQ. The CDR3 spans 15 residues, from the cysteine through the phenylalanine. Only the CDR3 portion is preserved as DNA: 45 bases, with reading frame beginning at the first base.

The library was prepared using the immunoSEQ multiplex PCR assay. A mixture of 60 forward primers for TCR Vbeta segments and 13 reverse primers for TCR Jbeta segments was used in the multiplex PCR. The CDR3 region of rearranged TCR beta genes was amplified from genomic DNA with a multiplex PCR assay. On the Illumina HiSeq System, the amplified TCR beta libraries were sequenced as 87-base-pair reads. Per the authors' processing: Across the 670 or so repertoires, a later analysis counted roughly 77 million unique TCR beta chains, 8.5 million to 12 million of which were shared by at least two donors. Raw reads were error-corrected and collapsed into unique sequences with a nearest-neighbor algorithm that merged closely related sequences to remove PCR and sequencing errors. CDR3 sequences were aligned to IMGT reference sequences to assign V, D and J gene segments. For a sequence to be retained, a match of at least six nucleotides to both a V gene segment and a J gene segment was required. A rearrangement was called productive if the CDR3 had no stop codons and remained in frame with V and J, and every other rearrangement was called non-productive. Following IMGT convention, CDR3 was defined as the stretch from the second conserved V-encoded cysteine up to the conserved J-encoded phenylalanine. The earlier analysis of some 580 of the donors excluded any sequence lacking an unambiguous match to a single V gene segment. An earlier analysis of approximately 590 of the donors called V segments functional above 56.7% productive rearrangements and segregating when the between-donor standard deviation exceeded 5%. A statistical classification framework was developed to diagnose cytomegalovirus status using the catalog of TCR beta chain sequences. A later analysis assigned V and J genes by comparing TCR nucleotide sequences with IMGT/GENE-DB human TR gene sequences. Using the TCRdist pipeline, a later analysis assigned CDR3 sequences along with most-parsimonious VDJ recombination scenarios. In a later analysis, each TCR beta chain was defined by its CDR3 amino acid sequence together with its V-gene family, and reads lacking a unique V-gene family were excluded. As a way to deal with suspected cross-contamination and a sequencing artifact, a later analysis dropped approximately 590 nucleotide sequences that were highly shared and had low generation probability. A later analysis calculated a clonal expansion index for each public chain from normalized within-repertoire ranks of inferred template counts. A later analysis computed generation probabilities with a VDJ recombination model fitted to out-of-frame rearrangements, and checked the results against IGoR. In a later analysis, TCR-TCR, TCR-HLA and TCR-CMV co-occurrence was scored with hypergeometric tests, and a repertoire-size bias correction was applied to TCR pairs. False discovery rates were estimated in a later analysis by permuting HLA or CMV assignments 20 times. In a later analysis, co-occurring TCRs were grouped with DBSCAN, and TCRdist sequence similarity was added when clustering was performed within HLA-allele-positive subsets. Repertoires with fewer than 30,000 or more than 120,000 public chains, plus five repertoires with anomalous nucleotide sharing, were excluded from co-occurrence clustering. TCRdb re-hosts the immuneACCESS table, in-frame sequences only. Its copies lack some clones; in the studies checked, an unresolved V gene accounts for under half of them, and the cause for the rest is not known. That table gives V, J and clone size, and the DNA gave D and trimming. The sample includes 100,000 to 150,000 clones, with approximately 80% observed a single time. The ten largest clones take up 7% to 9.5% of the sample.

Sequencing input: PBMCs. This clonotype was sampled from a man under 40 in good health and CMV-seropositive. The chain couples TRBV5-1 to TRBJ2-2; 9 bases in between match TRBD1. The DNA is TGCGCCAGCAGCTTTCGGACAGGGGAGACCGGGGAGCTGTTTTTT. Its protein is CASSFRTGETGELFF.